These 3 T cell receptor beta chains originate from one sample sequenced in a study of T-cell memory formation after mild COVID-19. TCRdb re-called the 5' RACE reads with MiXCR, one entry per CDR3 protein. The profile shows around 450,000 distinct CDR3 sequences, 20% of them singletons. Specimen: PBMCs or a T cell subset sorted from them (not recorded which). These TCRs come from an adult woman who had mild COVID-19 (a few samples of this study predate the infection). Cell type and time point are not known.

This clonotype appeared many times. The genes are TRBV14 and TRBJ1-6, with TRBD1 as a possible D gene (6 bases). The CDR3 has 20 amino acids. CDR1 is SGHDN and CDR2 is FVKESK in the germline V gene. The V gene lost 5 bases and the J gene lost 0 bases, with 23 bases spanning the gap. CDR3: CASSSSRDIFLSSYNSPLHF. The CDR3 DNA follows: TGTGCCAGCAGCTCGAGCCGGGACATATTCTTGAGCTCCTATAATTCACCCCTCCACTTT.

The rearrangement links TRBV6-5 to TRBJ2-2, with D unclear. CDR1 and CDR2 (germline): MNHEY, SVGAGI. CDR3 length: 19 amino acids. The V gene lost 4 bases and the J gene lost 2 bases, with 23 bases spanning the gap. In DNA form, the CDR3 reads TGTGCCAGCAGTTTCCGAGTCGTTCAGGAGAGATTAAACACCGGGGAGCTGTTTTTT. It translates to CASSFRVVQERLNTGELFF.

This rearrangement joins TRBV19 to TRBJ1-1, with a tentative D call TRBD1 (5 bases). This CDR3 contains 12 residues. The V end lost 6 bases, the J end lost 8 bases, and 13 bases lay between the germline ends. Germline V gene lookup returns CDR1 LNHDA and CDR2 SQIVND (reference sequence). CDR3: CASSLNPGEAFF. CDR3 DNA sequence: TGTGCCAGTAGCTTGAATCCAGGGGAAGCTTTCTTT.